This T cell receptor beta chain was profiled in a study of blood T cells in healthy people across ages. The CDR3 is 14 amino acids. Germline V CDR1 and CDR2: MNHNS, SASEGT. Overall study findings and caveats: Naive CD4+ cell counts and diversity both ran higher in long-lived than in aged donors. Diversity estimates from one million T cells were considered underestimates.

In the case of this clonotype: Its antigen is unknown. A junction end diverges from the germline sequence, so it may reflect a read error.

PCR was performed a second time for roughly 7 to 12 cycles using a sample-barcoded 5' primer and a J-beta primer mix. Each cDNA molecule was tagged by a template-switch adaptor that had 12 random nucleotides. TCRdb redid the calling of the 5' RACE reads with MiXCR, one entry per CDR3 protein. The sample has around 2 million distinct CDR3 sequences; about two fifths are singletons. The sequence was obtained from a human donor in good health. The sequenced sample consisted of blood. The genes are TRBV6-1 and TRBJ2-3; D call uncertain. The CDR3, as DNA: TGTGCCAACAGTGAAGTGGGTCCCCCAGATACGCAGTATTTT. Its protein is CANSEVGPPDTQYF.